The 8 T cell receptor beta chains listed next were all sequenced from one sample in a study of blood T cell repertoires in COVID-19 (dated by TCRdb to the early 2020s). Libraries were constructed by the immunoSEQ multiplex PCR assay. TCRdb provides this immuneACCESS table in a form limited to in-frame rearrangements. Some clones are lacking; in checked studies, under half of them reflect an unresolved V gene, and why the rest are absent is not known. This sample is represented by hundreds of thousands of clones; roughly 85% of them were singletons. Clones ranked in the top ten supply almost 1.5% of the sample. The specimen sequenced was peripheral blood. The receptors come from a young woman with active or convalescent COVID-19.

This chain connects TRBV24-1 to TRBJ2-1; 8 positions agree with TRBD2. The ends lost 9 bases at V and 6 bases at J; junction bases unmatched: 9. There are 14 residues in the CDR3. Germline CDR1 and CDR2: KGHDR and SFDVKD. The DNA for the CDR3 is TGTGCCACCTCCTCAGCGGGAGCGGCCAATGAGCAGTTCTTC. It yields the protein CATSSAGAANEQFF.

The rearrangement joins TRBV7-2 to TRBJ2-5, with 7 bases matching TRBD2. Germline-derived CDR1 and CDR2 are SGHTA and FQGNSA. The J segment lost 4 bases and the V segment lost 1 base, leaving 9 bases of the junction unmatched. The CDR3 extends over 16 amino acids. The CDR3 DNA reads TGTGCCAGCAGCTTAGACGCGGGAGCGTTAGGAGAGACCCAGTACTTC. Its protein is CASSLDAGALGETQYF.

The V call is TRBV5-5, the J call TRBJ2-1; D gene unclear. V lost 1 base and J 4 bases, leaving 12 bases between the germline ends. The CDR3 runs to 15 residues. From germline, CDR1 is SGHKS and CDR2 YYEKEE (reference sequence). The CDR3 region is CASSLFLTHYNEQFF. CDR3 bases: TGTGCCAGCAGCTTGTTTTTAACACATTACAATGAGCAGTTCTTC.

The gene calls are TRBV3-1 (or the pseudogene TRBV3-2) and TRBJ2-7; maybe TRBD2 (6 bases). CDR3 size: 18 residues. Germline V gene data show CDR1 as LGHDT and CDR2 as YNNKEL (reference sequence). V was pared by 0 bases and J by 0 bases, with 18 bases between. CDR3 coding DNA: TGTGCCAGCAGCCAAGAAGGGGTCCTAGCGTCTAGCTCCTACGAGCAGTACTTC. This sequence encodes CASSQEGVLASSSYEQYF.

In its sample, this clone was seen once. The V call is TRBV3-1 (or the pseudogene TRBV3-2), the J call TRBJ1-6, with 7 positions matching TRBD1. The CDR3 length is 17 residues. Germline CDR1 reads LGHDT; CDR2 reads YNNKEL (reference sequence). J was trimmed by 5 bases and V by 4 bases; bases with no gene match: 11. This chain's CDR3 is CASSLYVLGTDNSPLHF. The CDR3 region has the DNA TGTGCCAGCAGCCTCTATGTGTTGGGGACAGATAATTCACCCCTCCACTTT.

CDR3 sequence (DNA): TGTGCCAGCAGCCACCCGCCCCGGACTAGCGTTAACAATGAGCAGTTCTTC. Its protein is CASSHPPRTSVNNEQFF. The chain joins TRBV3-1 (or the pseudogene TRBV3-2) to TRBJ2-1, with TRBD2 matching 9 bases. J lost 5 bases, V lost 3 bases, and 11 bases had no gene match. Germline-derived CDR1 and CDR2 are LGHDT and YNNKEL (reference sequence). There are 17 residues in the CDR3.

The chain links TRBV12-3 or TRBV12-4 to TRBJ1-6, with TRBD1 as a possible D gene (6 bases). Trimming took 5 bases from V and 7 from J, leaving 9 bases between them. This CDR3 is 13 amino acids long. The CDR3 sequence is CASSHRDNSPLHF. Written as DNA, the CDR3 is TGTGCCAGCAGTCACAGGGACAATTCACCCCTCCACTTT.

This chain connects TRBV19 to TRBJ2-5, with 9 bases aligning to TRBD1. J lost 4 bases, V lost 2 bases, and 5 bases had no gene match. This CDR3 has 15 residues. From germline, CDR1 is LNHDA and CDR2 SQIVND (reference sequence). This CDR3 reads CASSIITGGIETQYF. Written as DNA, the CDR3 is TGTGCCAGTAGTATAATTACAGGGGGCATAGAGACCCAGTACTTC.